This is a list of T cell receptor beta chains from one sample in a study of CD4 T cells in relation to SARS-CoV-2 and coronaviruses. Their antigens are not known. The repertoire was sequenced with immunoSEQ multiplex PCR; TCRdb's copy has only in-frame clones and lacks some. The sample holds over 15,000 clones, over 65% seen once. The sample comprised CD4+ T cells from PBMCs, cultured in vitro. The receptors were sampled from a human donor in good health. CDR3s include the opening cysteine and the closing phenylalanine or tryptophan. A D gene is named only where the DNA matches it firmly. Rows give clone size only sometimes, using once, few, many, or a class for an expanded clone.

d_gene,v_gene,j_gene,abundance,CDR3aa,CDR3nt
TRBD2,TRBV6-1,TRBJ2-1,-,CASSEEEGGPGEQFF,TGTGCCAGCAGTGAAGAGGAGGGAGGGCCGGGTGAGCAGTTCTTC
-,TRBV10-1,TRBJ1-2,-,CASSEGLAAGGYTF,TGCGCCAGCAGTGAGGGTTTGGCTGCCGGTGGCTACACCTTC
TRBD2,TRBV5-1,TRBJ2-7,once,CASSLVPLLAGASEQYF,TGCGCCAGCAGCTTGGTGCCCCTCCTAGCGGGAGCCTCCGAGCAGTACTTC
TRBD1,TRBV24-1,TRBJ1-4,-,CATSEPKQGVDEKLFF,TGTGCCACCAGTGAACCAAAACAGGGGGTGGATGAAAAACTGTTTTTT
-,TRBV5-5,TRBJ2-5,-,CASSLGGPLAETQYF,TGTGCCAGCAGCTTGGGGGGACCCCTGGCGGAGACCCAGTACTTC
-,TRBV5-1,TRBJ2-2,-,CASSLKGTGELFF,TGCGCCAGCAGCTTGAAGGGCACCGGGGAGCTGTTTTTT
-,TRBV6-5,TRBJ2-1,-,CASRRESPYNEQFF,TGTGCCAGCCGACGGGAATCCCCCTACAATGAGCAGTTCTTC
-,TRBV29-1,TRBJ2-1,-,CSVLARLANEQFF,TGCAGCGTGTTGGCCAGGTTGGCCAATGAGCAGTTCTTC
-,TRBV3-1/TRBV3-2,TRBJ1-3,few,CASSQEISNTIYF,TGTGCCAGCAGCCAGGAAATTTCAAACACCATATATTTT
-,TRBV12-5,TRBJ1-5,-,CASGRDSYSNQPQHF,TGTGCTAGTGGCCGCGACAGTTATAGCAATCAGCCCCAGCATTTT
TRBD1,TRBV5-1,TRBJ1-2,few,CASNEGPDRDYGYTF,TGCGCCAGCAATGAAGGCCCGGACAGGGACTATGGCTACACCTTC
TRBD1,TRBV6-5,TRBJ2-7,-,CASSSTGGEQYF,TGTGCCAGCAGTTCAACAGGGGGCGAGCAGTACTTC
TRBD2,TRBV19,TRBJ2-7,-,CASSTTSGRAPGEQYF,TGTGCCAGTAGTACTACTAGCGGGAGGGCCCCGGGCGAGCAGTACTTC
TRBD1,TRBV6-5,TRBJ2-7,-,CASREGTAYEQYF,TGTGCCAGCAGAGAGGGGACAGCCTACGAGCAGTACTTC
-,TRBV30,TRBJ1-1,-,CACYRDRYPNTEAFF,TGTGCCTGTTACCGGGACCGATATCCGAACACTGAAGCTTTCTTT
-,TRBV6-5,TRBJ1-4,-,CASRPTYGEKLFF,TGTGCCAGCAGGCCTACTTATGGTGAAAAACTGTTTTTT
-,TRBV28,TRBJ2-1,-,CASSFYKSDNEQFF,TGTGCCAGCAGTTTTTATAAAAGTGACAATGAGCAGTTCTTC
TRBD1,TRBV4-1,TRBJ2-4,-,CASSQGVGQGADIQYF,TGCGCCAGCAGCCAAGGGGTTGGACAGGGTGCGGACATTCAGTACTTC
-,TRBV5-5,TRBJ1-6,once,CASSSALGQSNSPLHF,TGTGCCAGCAGTTCGGCTCTTGGACAGAGTAATTCACCCCTCCACTTT
-,TRBV29-1,TRBJ2-3,-,CSAERQGLLSTDTQYF,TGCAGCGCGGAAAGACAGGGACTACTTAGCACAGATACGCAGTATTTT
-,TRBV9,TRBJ2-7,-,CASSEGPGTAGYEQYF,TGTGCCAGCAGCGAGGGGCCCGGGACAGCGGGCTACGAGCAGTACTTC
-,TRBV7-8,TRBJ2-7,-,CASSMDTLYEQYF,TGTGCCAGCAGCATGGATACTCTTTACGAGCAGTACTTC
-,TRBV5-1,TRBJ1-2,-,CASSPDMIGYTF,TGCGCCAGCAGCCCGGACATGATCGGCTACACCTTC
TRBD2,TRBV2,TRBJ2-7,-,CASSESPLLAVGYEQYF,TGTGCCAGCAGTGAGTCTCCCTTACTAGCGGTGGGCTACGAGCAGTACTTC
-,TRBV5-1,TRBJ2-7,-,CASSLGHQIYEQYF,TGCGCCAGCAGCCTCGGACACCAAATTTACGAGCAGTACTTC
TRBD1,TRBV27,TRBJ2-1,-,CASSPRQGEVSEQFF,TGTGCCAGCAGTCCTCGACAGGGAGAGGTTAGTGAGCAGTTCTTC
-,TRBV7-9,TRBJ1-6,-,CASSLSGESSPLHF,TGTGCCAGCAGCCTATCAGGGGAAAGTTCACCCCTCCACTTT